This T cell receptor beta chain was sequenced in a study of CD8+ T cells in alopecia areata. Across the whole study: Those patients who were treated received oral tofacitinib, which was given at 5 to 10 mg twice daily for moderate-to-severe alopecia areata. It was 6 to 18 months of tofacitinib, and then there were 6 months off drug.

CDR1 is SGHRS, CDR2 YFSETQ, per germline. The CDR3 has 16 residues. V lost 4 bases and J lost 0, with 14 bases in between. Sorting from PBMCs produced CD4+ and CD8+ T cells. Extracted RNA was reverse transcribed, and the resulting cDNA served as sequencing template. Libraries were prepared by immunoSEQ multiplex PCR; TCRdb keeps only in-frame clonotypes and omits some of them. Among 160,000 or so clones listed, 67% were seen once. Sequenced material: CD8+ T cells sorted from blood, taken at week 0. The J gene is TRBJ1-5, the V gene TRBV5-1, with D possibly matching TRBD1 (6 bases). This TCR was recovered from a human donor with alopecia areata. The CDR3 nucleotides read TGCGCCAGCAGCCCAGCAGGGGCGTATAGCAATCAGCCCCAGCATTTT. As protein: CASSPAGAYSNQPQHF.